This TCR beta chain was found in a study of T cells after yellow fever vaccination. Overall study findings and caveats: Abundant bulk-population clonotypes could contaminate the FACS-sorted repertoires. The appearance of a small share of clonotypes in both CD4 and CD8 compartments was observed. Weaker overall, the secondary response nonetheless peaked faster (day 5 versus 15). Among primary-vaccination clones, most reappeared after the booster, at around 97% for CD4 and more than 75% for CD8.

TCRdb ran MiXCR on the 5' RACE reads and lists one entry per CDR3 protein. The sample yields about 340,000 distinct CDR3 sequences, around 13% seen once. This clonotype has ten or more counts. The antigen remains undetermined. Sequencing used CD4+ T cells sorted from PBMCs, obtained 15 days after the yellow fever booster vaccination. The TCR comes from a man younger than 35 who received the YFV17D yellow fever vaccine.

The CDR3 DNA reads TGCGCCAGCAGCCAGGCTACTAGCGGGCGCACAGATACGCAGTATTTT. It is translated as CASSQATSGRTDTQYF. The genes are TRBV4-3 and TRBJ2-3, with TRBD2 matching over 9 bases. This CDR3 spans 16 amino acids. Losses at the gene ends were 3 bases for V and 1 base for J; bases not matched to a gene: 5. Germline V gene sequence: CDR1 LGHNA, CDR2 YSLEER.